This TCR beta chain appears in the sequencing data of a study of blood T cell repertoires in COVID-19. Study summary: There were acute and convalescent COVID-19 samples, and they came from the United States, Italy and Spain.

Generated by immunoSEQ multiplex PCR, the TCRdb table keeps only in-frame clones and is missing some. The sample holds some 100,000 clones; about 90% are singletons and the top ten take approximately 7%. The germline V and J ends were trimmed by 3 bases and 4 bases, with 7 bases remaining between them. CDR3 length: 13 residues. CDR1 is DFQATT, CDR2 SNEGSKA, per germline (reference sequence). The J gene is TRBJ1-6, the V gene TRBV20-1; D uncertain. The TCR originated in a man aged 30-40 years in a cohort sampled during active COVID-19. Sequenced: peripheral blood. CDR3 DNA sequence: TGCAGTGCTAGTCGGGAATATAATTCACCCCTCCACTTT. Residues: CSASREYNSPLHF.